This T cell receptor beta chain was documented in a study of blood T cell repertoires in COVID-19. About the study: Sources were T cells, B-cell-depleted T cells, or PBMCs; the material itself was cDNA or gDNA.

Patients from Seattle were sampled longitudinally, starting during active infection. The table came from immunoSEQ multiplex PCR; TCRdb's copy has only in-frame clones and leaves some out. The top ten hold 4.6% of the sample, which has some 130,000 clones, 90% seen once. The CDR3 length is 14 residues. Germline assignment: CDR1 MDHEN and CDR2 SYDVKM. V lost 5 bases and J 1 base, leaving 12 bases between the germline ends. The chain is built from TRBV28 and TRBJ2-7, with D hard to call. Sequenced sample: peripheral blood. The TCR comes from a man between 60 and 75 years old with COVID-19, enrolled during active disease. CDR3 in amino acids: CASSTQTVSYEQYF. The DNA for the CDR3 is TGTGCCAGCAGTACCCAAACAGTTTCCTACGAGCAGTACTTC.